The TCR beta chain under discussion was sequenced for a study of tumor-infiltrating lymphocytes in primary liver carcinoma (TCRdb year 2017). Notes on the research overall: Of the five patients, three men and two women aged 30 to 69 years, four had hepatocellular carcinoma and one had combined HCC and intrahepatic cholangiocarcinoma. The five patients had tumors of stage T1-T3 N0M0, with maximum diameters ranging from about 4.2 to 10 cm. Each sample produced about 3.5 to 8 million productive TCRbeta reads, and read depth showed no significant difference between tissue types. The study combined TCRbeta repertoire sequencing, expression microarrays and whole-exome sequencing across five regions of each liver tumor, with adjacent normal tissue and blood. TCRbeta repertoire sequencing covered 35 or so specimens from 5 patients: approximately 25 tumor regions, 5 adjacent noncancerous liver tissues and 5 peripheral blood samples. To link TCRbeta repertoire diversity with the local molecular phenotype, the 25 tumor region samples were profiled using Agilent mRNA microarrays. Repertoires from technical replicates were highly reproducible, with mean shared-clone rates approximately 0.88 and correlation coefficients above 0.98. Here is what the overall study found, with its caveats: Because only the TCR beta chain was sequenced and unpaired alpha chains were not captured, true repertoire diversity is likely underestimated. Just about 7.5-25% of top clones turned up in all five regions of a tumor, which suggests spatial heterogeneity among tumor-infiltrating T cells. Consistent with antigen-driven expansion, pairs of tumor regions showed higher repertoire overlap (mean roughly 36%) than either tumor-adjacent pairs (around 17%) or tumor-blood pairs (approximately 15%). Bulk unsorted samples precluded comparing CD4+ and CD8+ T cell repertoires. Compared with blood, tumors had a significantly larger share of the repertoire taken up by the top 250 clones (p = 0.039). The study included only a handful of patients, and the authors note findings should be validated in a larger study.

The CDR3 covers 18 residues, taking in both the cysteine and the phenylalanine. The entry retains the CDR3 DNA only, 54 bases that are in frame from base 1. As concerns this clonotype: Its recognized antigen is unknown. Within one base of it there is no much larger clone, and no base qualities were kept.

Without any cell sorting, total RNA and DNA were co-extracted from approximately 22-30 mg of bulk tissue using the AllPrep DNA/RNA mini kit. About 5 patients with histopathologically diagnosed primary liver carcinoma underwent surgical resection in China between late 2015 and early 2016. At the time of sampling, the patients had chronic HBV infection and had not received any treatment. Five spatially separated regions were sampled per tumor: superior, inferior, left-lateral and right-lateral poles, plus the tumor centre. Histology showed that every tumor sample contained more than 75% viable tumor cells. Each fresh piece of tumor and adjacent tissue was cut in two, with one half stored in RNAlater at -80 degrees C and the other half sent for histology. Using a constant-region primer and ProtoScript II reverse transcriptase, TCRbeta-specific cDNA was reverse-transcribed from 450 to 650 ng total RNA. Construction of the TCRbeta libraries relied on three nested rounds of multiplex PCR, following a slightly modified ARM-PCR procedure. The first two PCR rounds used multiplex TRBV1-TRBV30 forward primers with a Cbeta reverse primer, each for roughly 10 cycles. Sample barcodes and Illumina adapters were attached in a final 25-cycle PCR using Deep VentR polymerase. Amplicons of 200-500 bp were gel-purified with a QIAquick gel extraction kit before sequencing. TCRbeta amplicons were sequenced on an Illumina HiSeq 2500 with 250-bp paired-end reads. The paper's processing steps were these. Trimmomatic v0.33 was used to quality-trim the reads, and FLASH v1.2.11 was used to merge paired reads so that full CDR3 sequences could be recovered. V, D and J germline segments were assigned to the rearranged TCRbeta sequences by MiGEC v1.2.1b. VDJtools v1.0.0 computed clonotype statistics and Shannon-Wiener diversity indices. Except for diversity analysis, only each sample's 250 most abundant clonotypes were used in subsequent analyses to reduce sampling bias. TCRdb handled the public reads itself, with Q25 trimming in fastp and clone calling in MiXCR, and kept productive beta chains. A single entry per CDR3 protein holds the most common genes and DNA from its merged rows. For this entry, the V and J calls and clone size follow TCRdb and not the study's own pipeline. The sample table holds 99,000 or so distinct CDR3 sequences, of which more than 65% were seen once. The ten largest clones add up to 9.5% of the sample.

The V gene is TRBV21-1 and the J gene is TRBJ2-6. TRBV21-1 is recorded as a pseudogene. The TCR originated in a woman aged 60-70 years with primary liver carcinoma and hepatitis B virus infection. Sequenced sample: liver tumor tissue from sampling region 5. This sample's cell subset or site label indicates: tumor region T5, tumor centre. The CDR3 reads CASSKGCWGNSGANVLTF. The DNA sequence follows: TGTGCCAGCAGCAAAGGATGTTGGGGGAACTCTGGGGCCAACGTCCTGACTTTC.